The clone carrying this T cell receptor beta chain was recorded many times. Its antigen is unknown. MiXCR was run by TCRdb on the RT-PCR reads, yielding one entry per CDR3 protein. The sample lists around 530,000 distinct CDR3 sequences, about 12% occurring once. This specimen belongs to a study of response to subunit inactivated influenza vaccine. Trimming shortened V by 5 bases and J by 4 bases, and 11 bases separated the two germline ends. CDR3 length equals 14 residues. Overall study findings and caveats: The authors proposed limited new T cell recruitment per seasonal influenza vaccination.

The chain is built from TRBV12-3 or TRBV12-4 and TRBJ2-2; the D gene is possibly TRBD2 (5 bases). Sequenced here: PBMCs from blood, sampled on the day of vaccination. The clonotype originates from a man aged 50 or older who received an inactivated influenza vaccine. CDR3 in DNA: TGTGCCAGCAGTAGTAGTGGGAGCACCGGGGAGCTGTTTTTT. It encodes CASSSSGSTGELFF.